This T cell receptor (beta chain) was recovered during a study of Tregs in tolerant kidney transplant recipients. Study details: Related graft donors supplied nonmyeloablative bone marrow transplants, and mixed chimerism was transient.

Unstimulated Tregs (CD4+CD25+CD127-) and CD4+CD25- non-Tregs were sorted from PBMCs. Repertoires were generated with immunoSEQ multiplex PCR, while TCRdb's copy carries only in-frame clones and drops some. The repertoire holds some 64,000 clones, with approximately 98% as singletons. CDR1 and CDR2 from the germline V gene are SQVTM and ANQGSEA. Trimming pared 4 bases from V and 4 bases from J, leaving 10 bases between. The CDR3 runs to 13 residues. Concerning this clone: Antigen unknown.

Study-wide results and limits: The small number of patients limits these findings pending further validation.

This chain joins TRBV29-1 and TRBJ1-4, with D tentatively TRBD1 (5 bases). The sample was Tregs from blood, taken before the transplant. The clonotype was recovered from a human donor who received a combined kidney and bone marrow transplant. The CDR3 spells CSVGGVDNEKLFF. CDR3 nucleotides: TGCAGCGTTGGGGGGGTCGATAATGAAAAACTGTTTTTT.